These 5 T cell receptor beta chains were sequenced from one sample in a study of patients and donors after allogeneic stem cell transplantation (dated by TCRdb to about 2020). The library was prepared using RT-PCR. The data were produced on a NextSeq 550. TCRdb handled the public reads itself, with Q25 trimming in fastp and clone calling in MiXCR, and kept productive beta chains. When rows share a CDR3 protein, they turn into one entry using the most common DNA and genes. The table for this sample lists roughly 140,000 distinct CDR3 sequences; 30% to 45% of them were counted only once. The ten largest clonotypes hold about 50% of the sample. The sequencing input was blood, either unsorted or a sorted T cell fraction (not recorded which). These receptors originate from a human donor who was either an allogeneic HSCT recipient or a stem cell or donor lymphocyte infusion donor (not recorded which). It is not recorded whose cells these are; they may come from a transplant donor.

The chain uses TRBV25-1 and TRBJ1-4; no clear D gene. CDR1 and CDR2 (germline): MGHDK, SYGVNS. Trimming pared 6 bases from V and 4 bases from J, leaving 15 bases between. This CDR3 region has 15 residues. For the CDR3, the DNA is TGTGCCAGCAGCGATCCGGGGAAGATTAATGAAAAACTGTTTTTT. Amino acids: CASSDPGKINEKLFF. Variable domain in full (rest from reference TRBV25-1 and TRBJ1-4): EADIYQTPRYLVIGTGKKITLECSQTMGHDKMYWYQQDPGMELHLIHYSYGVNSTEKGDLSSESTVSRIRTEHFPLTLESARPSHTSQYLCASSDPGKINEKLFFGSGTQLSVL.

This clonotype turned up a few times. The chain links TRBV5-1 to TRBJ2-5; possibly TRBD1 or TRBD2 for D (9 bases each). This CDR3 has 16 amino acids. V was clipped by 4 bases and J by 5 bases, with 21 bases between them. The germline V gene encodes CDR1 SGHRS and CDR2 YFSETQ. DNA of the CDR3: TGCGCCAGCAGCGCTACAGGGGGCGGGAGGGCGGAGACCCAGTACTTC. This encodes CASSATGGGRAETQYF.

This clonotype has a handful of counts. The V and J genes are TRBV6-5 and TRBJ2-5, with a possible D match to TRBD1 (6 bases). The CDR3 runs 13 residues. Looked up from germline, CDR1 is MNHEY and CDR2 is SVGAGI. Trimming left V 4 bases short and J 3 bases short, with 9 bases between. DNA for the CDR3: TGTGCCAGCAGTTTCCGGACAGAAGAGACCCAGTACTTC. This gives the protein CASSFRTEETQYF.

The chain has TRBV9 and TRBJ2-5; D remains unclear. CDR1 and CDR2 (germline): SGDLS, YYNGEE. The CDR3 is 13 residues long. Trimming removed 0 bases from V and 7 bases from J, with 10 bases in between. The chain's CDR3 is CASSVEGKGTQYF. The CDR3 region has the DNA TGTGCCAGCAGCGTAGAGGGAAAGGGGACCCAGTACTTC.

The gene calls are TRBV4-3 and TRBJ1-4; 7 nucleotides line up with TRBD1. V lost 4 bases to trimming and J lost 2 bases; unmatched junction nucleotides: 4. This CDR3 has 15 residues. Germline CDR1 is LGHNA and CDR2 is YSLEER. CDR3 in amino acids: CASSLIRGTNEKLFF. CDR3 nucleotide sequence: TGCGCCAGCAGCCTGATCAGGGGGACTAATGAAAAACTGTTTTTT.